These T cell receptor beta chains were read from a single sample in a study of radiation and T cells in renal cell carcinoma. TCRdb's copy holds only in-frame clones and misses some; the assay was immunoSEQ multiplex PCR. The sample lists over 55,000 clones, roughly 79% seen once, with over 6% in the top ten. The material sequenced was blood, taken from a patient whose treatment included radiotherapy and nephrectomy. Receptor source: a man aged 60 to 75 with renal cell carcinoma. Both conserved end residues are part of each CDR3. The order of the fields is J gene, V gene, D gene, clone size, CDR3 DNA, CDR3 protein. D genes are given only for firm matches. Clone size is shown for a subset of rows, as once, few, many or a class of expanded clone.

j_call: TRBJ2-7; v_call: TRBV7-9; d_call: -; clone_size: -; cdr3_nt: TGTGCCAGCAGCTTAGTAGGGGCTGGCCACGAGCAGTACTTC; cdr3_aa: CASSLVGAGHEQYF
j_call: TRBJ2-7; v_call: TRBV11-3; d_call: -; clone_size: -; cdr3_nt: TGTGCCAGCAGCTCGGGACCTTCCTACGAGCAGTACTTC; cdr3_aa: CASSSGPSYEQYF
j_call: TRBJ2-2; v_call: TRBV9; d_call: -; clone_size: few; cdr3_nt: TGTGCCAGCAGCGTATCAGGATTCGGGAGCACCGGGGAGCTGTTTTTT; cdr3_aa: CASSVSGFGSTGELFF
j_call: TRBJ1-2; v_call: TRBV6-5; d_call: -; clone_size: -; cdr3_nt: TGTGCCAGCAGTTACTCTAGGGATCGGGGCTATGGCTACACCTTC; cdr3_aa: CASSYSRDRGYGYTF
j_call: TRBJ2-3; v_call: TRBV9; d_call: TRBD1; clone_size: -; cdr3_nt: TGTGCCAGCCAGGGGGGCACAGATACGCAGTATTTT; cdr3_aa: CASQGGTDTQYF
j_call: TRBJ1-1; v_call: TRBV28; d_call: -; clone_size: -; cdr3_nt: TGTGCCAGCAGTTTACAGGGCATGAACACTGAAGCTTTCTTT; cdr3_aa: CASSLQGMNTEAFF
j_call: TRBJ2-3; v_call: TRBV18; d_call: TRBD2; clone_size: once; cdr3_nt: TGTGCCAGCTCCCCGGCGGGGGAGACAGATACGCAGTATTTT; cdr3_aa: CASSPAGETDTQYF
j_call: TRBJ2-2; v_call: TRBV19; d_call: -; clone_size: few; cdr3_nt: TGTGCCAGTAGTGTAGTAACGGGAAAGACCGGGGAGCTGTTTTTT; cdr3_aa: CASSVVTGKTGELFF
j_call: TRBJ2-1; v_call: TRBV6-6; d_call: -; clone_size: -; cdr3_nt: TGTGCCAGCAGTTACGGCCAGGGCAGGCTCAATGAGCAGTTCTTC; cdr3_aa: CASSYGQGRLNEQFF
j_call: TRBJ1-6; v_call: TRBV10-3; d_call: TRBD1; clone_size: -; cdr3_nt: TGTGCCATCAGTGAGTCTGGGGGACAGGGAGTTTCACCCCTCCACTTT; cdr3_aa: CAISESGGQGVSPLHF
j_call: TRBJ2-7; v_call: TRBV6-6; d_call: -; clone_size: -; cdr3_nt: TGTGCCAGCCACAATAGGGGAGGGGGCGGGCAGTACTTC; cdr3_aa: CASHNRGGGGQYF
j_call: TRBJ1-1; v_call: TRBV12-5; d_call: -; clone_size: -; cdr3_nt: TGTGCTAGTGGTCTGGAGGGGGGCACTGAAGCTTTCTTT; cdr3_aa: CASGLEGGTEAFF
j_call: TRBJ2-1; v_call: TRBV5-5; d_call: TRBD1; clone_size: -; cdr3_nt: TGTGCCAGCAGACTACAGGGGGTCCGCGCTTCTGATGAGCAGTTCTTC; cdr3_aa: CASRLQGVRASDEQFF
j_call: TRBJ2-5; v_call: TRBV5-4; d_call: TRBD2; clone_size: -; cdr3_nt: TGTGCCAGCAGTTTAGAGCGGGGGCAGTCGACCCAGTACTTC; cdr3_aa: CASSLERGQSTQYF
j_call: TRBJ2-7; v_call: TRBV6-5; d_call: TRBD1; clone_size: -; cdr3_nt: TGTGCCAGCAGGAAGACAGGGAGCTCCTACGAGCAGTACTTC; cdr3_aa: CASRKTGSSYEQYF
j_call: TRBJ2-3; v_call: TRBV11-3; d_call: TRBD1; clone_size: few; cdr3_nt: TGTGCCAGCACCAAGGGGGGACAGGGAGCGGATACGCAGTATTTT; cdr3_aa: CASTKGGQGADTQYF
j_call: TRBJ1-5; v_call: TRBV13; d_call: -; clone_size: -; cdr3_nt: TGTGCCAGCAGCTTAGGCCCGATTGGGGACGTCTATAGCAATCAGCCCCAGCATTTT; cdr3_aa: CASSLGPIGDVYSNQPQHF
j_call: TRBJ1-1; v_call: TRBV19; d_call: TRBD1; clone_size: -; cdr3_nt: TGTGCCAGTAGCAATCCCGGACAGGCGGATATGAACACTGAAGCTTTCTTT; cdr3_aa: CASSNPGQADMNTEAFF
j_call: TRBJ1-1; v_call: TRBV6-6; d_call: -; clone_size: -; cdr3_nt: TGTGCCAGCAGACAAGGCTACACTGAAGCTTTCTTT; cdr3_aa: CASRQGYTEAFF
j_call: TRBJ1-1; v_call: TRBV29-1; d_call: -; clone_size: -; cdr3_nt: TGCAGCGTTCCGAATAGGAACACTGAAGCTTTCTTT; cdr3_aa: CSVPNRNTEAFF
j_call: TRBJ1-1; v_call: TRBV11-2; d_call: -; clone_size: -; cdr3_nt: TGTGCCAGCAGCCCTAGGGTGGTCGGTGAAGCTTTCTTT; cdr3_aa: CASSPRVVGEAFF
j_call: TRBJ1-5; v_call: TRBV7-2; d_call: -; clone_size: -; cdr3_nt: TGTGCCAGCAGCTTAGAGGGGCCCTTTTATCAGCCCCAGCATTTT; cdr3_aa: CASSLEGPFYQPQHF
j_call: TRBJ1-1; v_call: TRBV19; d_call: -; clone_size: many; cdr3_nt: TGTGCCAGCATCCCTCCGGCAGGGCGGCCGAACACTGAAGCTTTCTTT; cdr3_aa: CASIPPAGRPNTEAFF
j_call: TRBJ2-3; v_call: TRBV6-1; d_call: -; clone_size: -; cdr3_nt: TGTGCCACCGGAAGGAGGGGGCCTGGCGCAGATACGCAGTATTTT; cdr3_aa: CATGRRGPGADTQYF
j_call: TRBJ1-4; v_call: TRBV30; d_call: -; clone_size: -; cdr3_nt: TGTGCCTGGGGATCTGGCGGGGGCAGAAAACTGTTTTTT; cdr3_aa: CAWGSGGGRKLFF
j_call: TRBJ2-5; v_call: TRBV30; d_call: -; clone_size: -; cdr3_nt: TGTGCCTGGAGCGACATAGGACACGAGACCCAGTACTTC; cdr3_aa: CAWSDIGHETQYF
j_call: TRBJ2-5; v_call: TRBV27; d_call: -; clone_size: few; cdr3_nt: TGTGCCAGCAGTAGGGCACGCGGGGAGACCCAGTACTTC; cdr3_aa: CASSRARGETQYF
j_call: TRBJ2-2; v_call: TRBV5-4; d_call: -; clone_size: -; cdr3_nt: TGTGCCAGCAGCTTGCTAAGGTCTACTAGCCTACACGCGAACACCGGGGAGCTGTTTTTT; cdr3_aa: CASSLLRSTSLHANTGELFF
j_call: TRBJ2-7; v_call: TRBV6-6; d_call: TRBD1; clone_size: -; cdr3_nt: TGTGCCAGCAGTTTGGGACAGGTATTCGAGCAGTACTTC; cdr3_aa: CASSLGQVFEQYF
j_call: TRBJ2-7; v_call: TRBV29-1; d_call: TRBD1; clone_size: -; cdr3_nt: TGCAGCGTTGAACTGGGACAGGGCTACGAGCAGTACTTC; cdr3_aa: CSVELGQGYEQYF
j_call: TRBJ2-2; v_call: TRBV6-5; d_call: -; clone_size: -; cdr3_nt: TGTGCCAGCTGTAGGGGGGGGACCGGGGAGCTGTTTTTT; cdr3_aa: CASCRGGTGELFF
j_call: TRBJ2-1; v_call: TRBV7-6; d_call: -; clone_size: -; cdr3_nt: TGTGCCAGCAGCTTAGAAGGCGGGACCTACAATGAGCAGTTCTTC; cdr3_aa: CASSLEGGTYNEQFF
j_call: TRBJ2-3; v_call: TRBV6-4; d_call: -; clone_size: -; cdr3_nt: TGTGCCAGCAGTGACTCGCCGGGGGACGCGCAGTATTTT; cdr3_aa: CASSDSPGDAQYF
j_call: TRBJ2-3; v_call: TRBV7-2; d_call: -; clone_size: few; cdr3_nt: TGTGCCAGCAGCTTCCCCCGGGGGAACGACGAGGATACGCAGTATTTT; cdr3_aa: CASSFPRGNDEDTQYF
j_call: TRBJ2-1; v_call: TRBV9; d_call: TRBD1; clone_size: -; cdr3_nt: TGTGCCAGCAGCGCTTCGACAGGGTCCTACAATGAGCAGTTCTTC; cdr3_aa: CASSASTGSYNEQFF
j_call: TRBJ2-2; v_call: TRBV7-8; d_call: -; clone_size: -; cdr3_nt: TGTGCCAGCAGCTTAGCGCTAATGTGGCGGGAGAACACCGGGGAGCTGTTTTTT; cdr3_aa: CASSLALMWRENTGELFF
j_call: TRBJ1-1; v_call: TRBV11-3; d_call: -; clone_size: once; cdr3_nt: TGTGCCAGCAGCTCCGGGGATACTGAAGCTTTCTTT; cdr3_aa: CASSSGDTEAFF
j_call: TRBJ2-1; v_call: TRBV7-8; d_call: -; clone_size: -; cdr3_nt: TGTGCCAGCTCCCGAGAGGGGTACAATGAGCAGTTCTTC; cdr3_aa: CASSREGYNEQFF
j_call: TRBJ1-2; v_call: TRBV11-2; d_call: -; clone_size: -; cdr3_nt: TGTGCCAGCAGCGACACGGGAAACCTTAACTATGGCTACACCTTC; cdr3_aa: CASSDTGNLNYGYTF
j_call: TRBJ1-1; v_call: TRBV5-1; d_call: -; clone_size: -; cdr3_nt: TGCGCCAGCAGCGGGGAAGTGGGCGCTTTCTTT; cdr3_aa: CASSGEVGAFF
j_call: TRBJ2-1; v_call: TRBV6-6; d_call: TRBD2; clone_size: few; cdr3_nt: TGTGCCAGCAGAGCCGGGACTAGCGGGAGTAATGAGCAGTTCTTC; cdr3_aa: CASRAGTSGSNEQFF
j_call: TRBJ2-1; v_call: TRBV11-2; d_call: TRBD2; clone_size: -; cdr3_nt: TGTGCCAGCAGCCCCCAGGGACTAGCGGCTCAGGGGGGTTTGTTCTTC; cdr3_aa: CASSPQGLAAQGGLFF
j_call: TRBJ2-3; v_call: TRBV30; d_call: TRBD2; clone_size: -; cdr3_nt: TGTGCCTGGAGTTCTTTGTCAGCGGGGATAGGAGATACGCAGTATTTT; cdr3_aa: CAWSSLSAGIGDTQYF
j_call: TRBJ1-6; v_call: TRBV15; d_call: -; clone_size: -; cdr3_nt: TGTGCCACCAGCAGAGATGGGGGATATGGCTCCTATAATTCACCCCTCCACTTT; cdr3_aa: CATSRDGGYGSYNSPLHF
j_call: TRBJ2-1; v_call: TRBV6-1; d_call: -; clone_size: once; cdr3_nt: TGTGCCAGCCCGATAGCGGAGGGATACAATGAGCAGTTCTTC; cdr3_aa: CASPIAEGYNEQFF
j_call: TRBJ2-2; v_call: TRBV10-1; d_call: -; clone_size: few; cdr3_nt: TGCGCCAGCAGTTTTGACAGCACCGGGGAGCTGTTTTTT; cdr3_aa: CASSFDSTGELFF
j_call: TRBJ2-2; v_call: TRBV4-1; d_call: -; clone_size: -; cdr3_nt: TGCGCCAGCAGCCAGACGCAGGGGACACTAAATGGAACCGGGGAGCTGTTTTTT; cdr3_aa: CASSQTQGTLNGTGELFF
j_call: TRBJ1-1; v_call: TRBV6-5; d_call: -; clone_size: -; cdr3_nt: TGTGCCAGCAGTTACGGGGGTCTTCTGGGGACTGAAGCTTTCTTT; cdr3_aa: CASSYGGLLGTEAFF
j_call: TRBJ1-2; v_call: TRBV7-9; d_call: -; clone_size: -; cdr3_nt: TGTGCCAGCAGCTTTGGAGGAGCTAACTATGGCTACACCTTC; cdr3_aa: CASSFGGANYGYTF
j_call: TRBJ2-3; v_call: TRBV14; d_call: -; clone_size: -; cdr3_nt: TGTGCCAGCAAACAGGGTAACACAGATACGCAGTATTTT; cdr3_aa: CASKQGNTDTQYF
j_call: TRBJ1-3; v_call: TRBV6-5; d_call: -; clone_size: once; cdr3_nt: TGTGCCAGCAGTTACTCGAGTAGTCCCTCTGGAAACACCATATATTTT; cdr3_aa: CASSYSSSPSGNTIYF
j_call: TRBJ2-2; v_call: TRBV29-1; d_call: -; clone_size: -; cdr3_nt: TGCAGCGTCCTAGAGAGACAGGCCACCGGGGAGCTGTTTTTT; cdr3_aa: CSVLERQATGELFF
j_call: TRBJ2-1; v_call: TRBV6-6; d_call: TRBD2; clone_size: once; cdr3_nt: TGTGCCAGCAACGGGGGGGCCGCCGATGAGCAGTTCTTC; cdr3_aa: CASNGGAADEQFF
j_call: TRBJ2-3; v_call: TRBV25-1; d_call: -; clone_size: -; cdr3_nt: TGTGCCAGCAGGGGACCACCTTCCCGCACAGATACGCAGTATTTT; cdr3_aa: CASRGPPSRTDTQYF
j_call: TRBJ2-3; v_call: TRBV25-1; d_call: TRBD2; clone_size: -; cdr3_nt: TGTGCCAGCAGTTCAGGGAGGTCTAGCGGAACAGATACGCAGTATTTT; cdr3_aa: CASSSGRSSGTDTQYF
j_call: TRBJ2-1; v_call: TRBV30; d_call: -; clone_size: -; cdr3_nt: TGTGCCTGGAGTGGGCTCAATGAGCAGTTCTTC; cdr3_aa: CAWSGLNEQFF
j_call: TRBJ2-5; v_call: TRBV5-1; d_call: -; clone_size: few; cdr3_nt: TGCGCCAGCGGAGCGGGTGACCAAGAGACCCAGTACTTC; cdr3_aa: CASGAGDQETQYF
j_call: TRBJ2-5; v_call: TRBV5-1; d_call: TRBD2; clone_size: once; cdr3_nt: TGCGCCAGCAGCAAACTAGCGGGAGATGAGACCCAGTACTTC; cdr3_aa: CASSKLAGDETQYF
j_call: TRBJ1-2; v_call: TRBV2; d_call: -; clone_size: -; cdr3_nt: TGTGCCAGCAGTGTGGTCTCAGGGGTGTATGGCTACACCTTC; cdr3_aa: CASSVVSGVYGYTF